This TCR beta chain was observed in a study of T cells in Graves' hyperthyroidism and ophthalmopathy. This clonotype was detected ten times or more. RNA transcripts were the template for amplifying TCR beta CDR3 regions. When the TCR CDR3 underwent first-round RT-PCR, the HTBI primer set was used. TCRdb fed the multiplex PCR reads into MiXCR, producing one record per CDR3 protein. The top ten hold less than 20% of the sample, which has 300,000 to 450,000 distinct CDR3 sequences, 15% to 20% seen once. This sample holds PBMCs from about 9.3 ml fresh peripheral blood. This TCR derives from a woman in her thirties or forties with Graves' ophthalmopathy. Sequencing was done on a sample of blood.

This chain's CDR3 is CATSRGTDPKGYTF. The CDR3 DNA is TGTGCCACCAGCAGGGGGACAGACCCAAAAGGCTACACCTTC. The chain employs TRBV15 and TRBJ1-2; TRBD1 matches 7 bases. V lost 3 bases to trimming and J lost 8 bases; unmatched junction nucleotides: 9. Germline lookup yields CDR1 LNHNV and CDR2 YYDKDF (reference sequence). The CDR3 is made up of 14 amino acids.